This entry lists 12 T cell receptor beta chains sequenced from one sample in a study of regulatory T cells in long-lasting Graves disease. As for time point: persistent/refractory GD, antithyroid drugs over 5 years with positive TRAb. The TCR library was prepared using RNA isolated from PBMCs. For TCR beta, libraries came from iRepertoire HTBI primers and Arm-PCR of CDR3 regions. One entry per CDR3 protein, called by TCRdb with MiXCR from the multiplex PCR reads. This table has 700,000 or so distinct CDR3 sequences, around 32% appearing once. The sequencing here drew on peripheral blood mononuclear cells (PBMCs), taken when the disease was refractory, from a patient treated with antithyroid drugs. The receptors were sampled from a female donor with Graves disease.

This clonotype appeared many times. This chain joins TRBV12-3 or TRBV12-4 and TRBJ1-2; 10 bases fit TRBD1. This CDR3 contains 12 residues. V was pared by 6 bases and J by 7 bases, with 2 bases of the junction left unmatched. Here the CDR3 reads CASRDRGAGYTF. CDR3 bases: TGTGCCAGCAGGGACAGGGGGGCTGGCTACACCTTC.

This clonotype was detected only a few times. The CDR3 DNA reads TGTGCCAGCAGCCCCCGGGACAGGGGCTCGATTCTCACTGAAGCTTTCTTT. It yields the protein CASSPRDRGSILTEAFF. The chain couples TRBV7-6 to TRBJ1-1; 10 bases match TRBD1. CDR1 is SGHVS, CDR2 FNYEAQ, per germline. The J segment lost 4 bases and the V segment lost 5 bases, leaving 13 bases of the junction unmatched. The CDR3 loop spans 17 amino acids. Based on the CDR3 plus reference TRBV7-6 and TRBJ1-1, the full variable domain is GAGVSQSPRYKVTKRGQDVALRCDPISGHVSLYWYRQALGQGPEFLTYFNYEAQQDKSGLPNDRFSAERPEGSISTLTIQRTEQRDSAMYRCASSPRDRGSILTEAFFGQGTRLTVV.

This clonotype was detected ten times or more. The rearrangement links TRBV28 to TRBJ2-7, with 7 bases that match TRBD1. The CDR3 sequence is 15 residues long. Germline V lookup: CDR1 MDHEN, CDR2 SYDVKM. Trimming at V came to 5 bases and at J to 1 base, leaving 8 bases not matched to a gene. The CDR3 nucleotides are TGTGCCAGCAGTCCCCAGGACAGGATTTCCTACGAGCAGTACTTC. This translates into CASSPQDRISYEQYF.

The rearrangement uses TRBV28 and TRBJ2-7, with 7 bases that match TRBD1. The CDR3 totals 13 residues. Germline V gene data show CDR1 as MDHEN and CDR2 as SYDVKM. V gave up 7 bases and J gave up 6 bases; unmatched junction bases: 9. CDR3 nucleotides: TGTGCCAGCATACGCCGGGACAGCTGCGAGCAGTACTTC. It codes for CASIRRDSCEQYF.

This clonotype was counted many times. The chain uses TRBV11-2 and TRBJ2-2; TRBD1 might be the D (6 bases). This CDR3 comprises 17 residues. Germline CDR1 SGHAT, CDR2 FQNNGV. Trimming cost V 1 base and J 4 bases, with 16 bases left between them. The CDR3: CASSLVGTPLVTGELFF. CDR3 nucleotide sequence: TGTGCCAGCAGCTTAGTTGGGACACCGTTGGTCACCGGGGAGCTGTTTTTT.

The chain employs TRBV10-2 and TRBJ1-1; no firm D call. This CDR3 is 13 amino acids long. Trimming stripped 3 bases from V and 5 bases from J, with 10 bases between. Germline-derived CDR1 and CDR2 are WSHSY and SAAADI. The CDR3 DNA follows: TGCGCCAGCAGTGAAAGGACGGTAACTGAAGCTTTCTTT. Amino acids: CASSERTVTEAFF.

A few counts support this clonotype. V usage is TRBV19 and J usage is TRBJ1-2; 7 bases are a match to TRBD1. CDR1 and CDR2 (germline): LNHDA, SQIVND (reference sequence). This CDR3 has 15 residues. With V trimmed by 7 bases and J by 2 bases, 10 bases remained unmatched. CDR3 loop: CASTIATGQNYGYTF. CDR3 bases: TGTGCCAGTACCATTGCGACAGGGCAAAACTATGGCTACACCTTC.

This clonotype was detected a few times. This chain links TRBV9 with TRBJ2-7; 12 positions agree with TRBD2. CDR3 length: 15 amino acids. Trimming removed 3 bases from V and 5 bases from J; junction bases left unmatched: 6. CDR1 is SGDLS, CDR2 YYNGEE, per germline. The CDR3 sequence is CASSDRLAGVHEQYF. In DNA form, the CDR3 reads TGTGCCAGCAGCGACAGACTAGCGGGAGTGCACGAGCAGTACTTC.

The chain joins TRBV4-1 to TRBJ2-7; TRBD1 might be the D (6 bases). This CDR3 spans 13 amino acids. Germline CDR1 and CDR2: MGHRA and YSYEKL. V was shortened by 6 bases and J by 7 bases, with 16 bases between the two germline ends. The CDR3 here is CASSGGGGWEQYF. CDR3 nucleotides: TGCGCCAGCAGTGGTGGGGGCGGATGGGAGCAGTACTTC.

This clonotype occurred many times. The V and J genes are TRBV12-3 or TRBV12-4 and TRBJ1-1; D gene unclear. V was shortened by 5 bases and J by 1 base, with 8 bases between the two germline ends. The CDR3 is made up of 13 amino acids. The CDR3 sequence is CASSTVTNTEAFF. CDR3 DNA: TGTGCCAGCAGTACGGTGACGAACACTGAAGCTTTCTTT.

This clonotype was counted a few times. The chain is built from TRBV6-2 or TRBV6-3 and TRBJ2-7, with 8 bases that match TRBD2. J gave up 2 bases and V 5 bases, and 8 bases lay outside the gene matches. CDR3 size: 15 residues. CDR1 is MNHEY, CDR2 SVGEGT, per germline. The CDR3 sequence is CASSERYGRAYEQYF. The CDR3 DNA reads TGTGCCAGCAGTGAACGGTACGGGAGGGCCTACGAGCAGTACTTC.

For this clonotype: A read error may produce the germline difference seen at one junction end. The chain employs TRBV11-2 and TRBJ2-2, with D perhaps matching TRBD1 or TRBD2 (5 bases each). CDR3 length: 16 amino acids. Germline values: CDR1 SGHAT, CDR2 FQNNGV. In DNA form, the CDR3 reads TGTGCCAGCAGCCCGAATCAAGGGGTGTCAACCGGGGAGCTGTCTTTT. This encodes CASSPNQGVSTGELSF.